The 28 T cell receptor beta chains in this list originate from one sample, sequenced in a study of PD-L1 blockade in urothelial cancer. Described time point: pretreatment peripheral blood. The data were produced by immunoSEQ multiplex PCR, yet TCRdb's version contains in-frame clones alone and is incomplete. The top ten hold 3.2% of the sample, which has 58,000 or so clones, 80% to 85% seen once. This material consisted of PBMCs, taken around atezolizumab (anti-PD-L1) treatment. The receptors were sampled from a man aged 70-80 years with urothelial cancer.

CDR3 bases: TGTGCCAGCAGTGAGGGGAGTAGCAGGGGAGTTGGGTCCCAGTACTTC. Residues: CASSEGSSRGVGSQYF. The chain has TRBV2 and TRBJ2-5, with a tentative D call TRBD1 (6 bases). With 3 bases removed from V and 9 bases from J, the gap between germline ends came to 23 bases. The CDR3 loop spans 16 amino acids. The germline CDR1 and CDR2 sequences are SNHLY and FYNNEI.

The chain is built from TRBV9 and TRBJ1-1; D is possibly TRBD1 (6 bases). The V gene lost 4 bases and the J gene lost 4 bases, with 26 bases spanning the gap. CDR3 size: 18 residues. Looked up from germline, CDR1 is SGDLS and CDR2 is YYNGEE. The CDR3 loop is CASSLHREGGGLGTEAFF. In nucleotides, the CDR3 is TGTGCCAGCAGCCTCCACCGCGAAGGGGGGGGGCTGGGCACTGAAGCTTTCTTT.

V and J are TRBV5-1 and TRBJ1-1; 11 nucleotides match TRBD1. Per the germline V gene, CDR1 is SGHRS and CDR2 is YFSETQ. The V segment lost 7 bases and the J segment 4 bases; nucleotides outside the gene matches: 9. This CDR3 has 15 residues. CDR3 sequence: CASRNDGTGGTEAFF. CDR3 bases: TGCGCCAGCCGGAACGACGGGACAGGGGGCACTGAAGCTTTCTTT.

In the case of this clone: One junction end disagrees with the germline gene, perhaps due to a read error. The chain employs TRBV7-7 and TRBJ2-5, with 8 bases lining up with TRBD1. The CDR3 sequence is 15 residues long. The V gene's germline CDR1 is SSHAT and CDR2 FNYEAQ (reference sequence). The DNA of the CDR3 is TGTGCTAGCAGTCAACAGGGGGAATCACAAGAGACCCAGTACTTC. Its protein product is CASSQQGESQETQYF. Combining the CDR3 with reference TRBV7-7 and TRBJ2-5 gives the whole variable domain GAGVSQSPRYKVTKRGQDVTLRCDPISSHATLYWYQQALGQGPEFLTYFNYEAQPDKSGLPSDRFSAERPEGSISTLTIQRTEQRDSAMYRCASSQQGESQETQYFGPGTRLLVL.

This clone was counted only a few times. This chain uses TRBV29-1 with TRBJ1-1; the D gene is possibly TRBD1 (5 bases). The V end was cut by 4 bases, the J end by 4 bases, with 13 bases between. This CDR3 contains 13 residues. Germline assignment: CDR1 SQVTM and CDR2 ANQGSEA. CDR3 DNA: TGCAGCGTTGGTCAGGGTGTTATCACTGAAGCTTTCTTT. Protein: CSVGQGVITEAFF.

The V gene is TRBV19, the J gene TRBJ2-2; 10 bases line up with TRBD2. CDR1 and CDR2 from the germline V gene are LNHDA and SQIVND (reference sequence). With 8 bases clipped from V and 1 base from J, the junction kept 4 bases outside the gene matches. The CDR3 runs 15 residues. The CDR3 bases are TGTGCCAGTTTGTTAGCGGGAGGGAACACCGGGGAGCTGTTTTTT. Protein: CASLLAGGNTGELFF.

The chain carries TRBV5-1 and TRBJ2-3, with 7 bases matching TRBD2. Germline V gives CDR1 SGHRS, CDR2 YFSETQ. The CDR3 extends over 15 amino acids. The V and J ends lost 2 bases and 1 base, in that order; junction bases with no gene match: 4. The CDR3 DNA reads TGCGCCAGCAGCTTTAGCCGGGGGGGCACAGATACGCAGTATTTT. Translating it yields CASSFSRGGTDTQYF.

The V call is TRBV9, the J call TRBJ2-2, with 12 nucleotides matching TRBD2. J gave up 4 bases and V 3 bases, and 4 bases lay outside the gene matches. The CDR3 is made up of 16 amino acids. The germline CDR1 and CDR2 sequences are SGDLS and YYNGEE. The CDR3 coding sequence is TGTGCCAGCAGCGCTGGACTAGCGGGATCCACCGGGGAGCTGTTTTTT. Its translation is CASSAGLAGSTGELFF.

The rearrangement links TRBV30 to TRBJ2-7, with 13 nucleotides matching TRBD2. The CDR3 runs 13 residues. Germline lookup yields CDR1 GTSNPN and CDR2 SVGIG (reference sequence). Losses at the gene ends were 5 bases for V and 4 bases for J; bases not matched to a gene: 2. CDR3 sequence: CAWGTSGIYEQYF. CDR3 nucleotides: TGTGCCTGGGGGACTAGCGGGATTTACGAGCAGTACTTC.

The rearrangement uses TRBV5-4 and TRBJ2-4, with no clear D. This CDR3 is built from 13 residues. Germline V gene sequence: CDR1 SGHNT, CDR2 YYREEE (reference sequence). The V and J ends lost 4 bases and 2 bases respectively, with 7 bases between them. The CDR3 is CASSPSPKNIQYF. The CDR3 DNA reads TGTGCCAGCAGCCCGAGTCCCAAAAACATTCAGTACTTC.

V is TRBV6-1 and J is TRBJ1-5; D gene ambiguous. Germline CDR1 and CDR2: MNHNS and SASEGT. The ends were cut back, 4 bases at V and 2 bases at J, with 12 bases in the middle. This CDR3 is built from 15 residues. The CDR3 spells CASSVTPYGNQPQHF. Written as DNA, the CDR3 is TGTGCCAGCAGTGTGACACCCTATGGCAATCAGCCCCAGCATTTT.

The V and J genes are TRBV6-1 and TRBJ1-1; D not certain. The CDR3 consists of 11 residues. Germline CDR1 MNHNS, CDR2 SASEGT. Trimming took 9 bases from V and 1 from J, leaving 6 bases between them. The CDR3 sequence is CASTENTEAFF. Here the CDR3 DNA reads TGTGCCAGTACAGAGAACACTGAAGCTTTCTTT.

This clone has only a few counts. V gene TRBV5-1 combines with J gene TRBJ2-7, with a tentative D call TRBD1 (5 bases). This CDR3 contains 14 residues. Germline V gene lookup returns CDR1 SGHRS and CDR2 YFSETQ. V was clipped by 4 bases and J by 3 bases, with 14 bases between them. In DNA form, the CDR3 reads TGCGCCAGCAGCACAGGCCCCCCGCTCTACGAGCAGTACTTC. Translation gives CASSTGPPLYEQYF.

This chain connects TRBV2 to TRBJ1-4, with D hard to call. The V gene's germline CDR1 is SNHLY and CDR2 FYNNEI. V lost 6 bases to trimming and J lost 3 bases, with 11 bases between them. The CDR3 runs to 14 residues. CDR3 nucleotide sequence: TGTGCCAGCAGGCCGGCGCAGGCTAATGAAAAACTGTTTTTT. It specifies CASRPAQANEKLFF.

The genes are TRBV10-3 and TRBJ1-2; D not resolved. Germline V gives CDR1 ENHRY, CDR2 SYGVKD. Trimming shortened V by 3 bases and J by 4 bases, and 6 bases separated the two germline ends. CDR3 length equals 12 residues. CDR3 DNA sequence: TGTGCCATCAGTGACAGAGGCTATGGCTACACCTTC. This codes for CAISDRGYGYTF.

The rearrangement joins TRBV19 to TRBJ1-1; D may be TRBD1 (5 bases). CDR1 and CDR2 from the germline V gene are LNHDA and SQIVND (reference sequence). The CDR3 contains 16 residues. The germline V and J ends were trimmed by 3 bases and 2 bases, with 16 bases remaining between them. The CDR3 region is CASSMGQRAVNTEAFF. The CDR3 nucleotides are TGTGCCAGTAGTATGGGGCAGCGGGCCGTTAACACTGAAGCTTTCTTT.

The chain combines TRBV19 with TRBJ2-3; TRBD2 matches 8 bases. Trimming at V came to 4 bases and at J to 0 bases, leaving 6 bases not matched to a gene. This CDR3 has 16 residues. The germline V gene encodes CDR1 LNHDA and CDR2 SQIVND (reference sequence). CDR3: CASSNGGGGSTDTQYF. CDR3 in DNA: TGTGCCAGTAGTAACGGGGGGGGCGGGAGCACAGATACGCAGTATTTT. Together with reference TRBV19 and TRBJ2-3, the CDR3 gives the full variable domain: DGGITQSPKYLFRKEGQNVTLSCEQNLNHDAMYWYRQDPGQGLRLIYYSQIVNDFQKGDIAEGYSVSREKKESFPLTVTSAQKNPTAFYLCASSNGGGGSTDTQYFGPGTRLTVL.

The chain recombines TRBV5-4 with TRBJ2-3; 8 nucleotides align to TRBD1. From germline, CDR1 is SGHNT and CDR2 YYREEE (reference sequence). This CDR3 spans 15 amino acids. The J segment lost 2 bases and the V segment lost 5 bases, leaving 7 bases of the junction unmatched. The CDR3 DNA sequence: TGTGCCAGCAGGATCGACAGGGGCTCCACAGATACGCAGTATTTT. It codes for CASRIDRGSTDTQYF.

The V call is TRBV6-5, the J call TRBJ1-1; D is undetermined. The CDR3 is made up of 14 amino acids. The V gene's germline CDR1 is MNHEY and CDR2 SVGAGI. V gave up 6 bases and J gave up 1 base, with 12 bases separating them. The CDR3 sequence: CASSRVGENTEAFF. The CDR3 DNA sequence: TGTGCCAGCAGCCGAGTCGGGGAGAACACTGAAGCTTTCTTT.

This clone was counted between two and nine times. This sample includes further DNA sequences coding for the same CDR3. The CDR3 DNA follows: TGCAGCGTAACCGGGACAGGGTCCTACGAGCAGTACTTC. This encodes CSVTGTGSYEQYF. The gene calls are TRBV29-1 and TRBJ2-7, with 9 bases fitting TRBD1. In germline, CDR1 is SQVTM, CDR2 ANQGSEA. The CDR3 totals 13 residues. V was clipped by 6 bases and J by 1 base; unmatched bases: 4.

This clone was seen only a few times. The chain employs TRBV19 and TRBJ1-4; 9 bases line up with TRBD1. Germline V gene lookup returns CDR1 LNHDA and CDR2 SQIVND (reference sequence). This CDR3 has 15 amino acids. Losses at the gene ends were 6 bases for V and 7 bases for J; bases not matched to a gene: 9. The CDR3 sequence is CASRAGQGYLEKLFF. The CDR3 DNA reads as TGTGCCAGTAGAGCGGGACAGGGTTACCTTGAAAAACTGTTTTTT. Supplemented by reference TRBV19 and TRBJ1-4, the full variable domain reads DGGITQSPKYLFRKEGQNVTLSCEQNLNHDAMYWYRQDPGQGLRLIYYSQIVNDFQKGDIAEGYSVSREKKESFPLTVTSAQKNPTAFYLCASRAGQGYLEKLFFGSGTQLSVL.

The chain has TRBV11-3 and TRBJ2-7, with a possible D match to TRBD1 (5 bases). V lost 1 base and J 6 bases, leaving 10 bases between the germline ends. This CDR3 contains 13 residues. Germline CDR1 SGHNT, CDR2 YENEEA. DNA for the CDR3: TGTGCCAGCAGCTTAGGCAGGGATCGCGAGCAGTACTTC. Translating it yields CASSLGRDREQYF. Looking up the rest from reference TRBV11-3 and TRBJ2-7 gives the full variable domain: EAGVVQSPRYKIIEKKQPVAFWCNPISGHNTLYWYLQNLGQGPELLIRYENEEAVDDSQLPKDRFSAERLKGVDSTLKIQPAELGDSAVYLCASSLGRDREQYFGPGTRLTVT.

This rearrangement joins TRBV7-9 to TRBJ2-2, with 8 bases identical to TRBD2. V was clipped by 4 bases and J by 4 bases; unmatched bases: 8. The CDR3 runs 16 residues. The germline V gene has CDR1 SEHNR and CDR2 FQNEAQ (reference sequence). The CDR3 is CASSSALAGPTGELFF. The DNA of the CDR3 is TGTGCCAGCAGCTCAGCCCTAGCGGGCCCCACCGGGGAGCTGTTTTTT.

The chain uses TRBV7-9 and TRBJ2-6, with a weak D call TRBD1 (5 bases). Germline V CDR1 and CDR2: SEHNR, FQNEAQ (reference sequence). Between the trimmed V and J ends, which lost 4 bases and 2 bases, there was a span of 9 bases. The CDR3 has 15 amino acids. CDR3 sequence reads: CASSSPGTGANVLTF. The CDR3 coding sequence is TGTGCCAGCAGCTCACCAGGGACTGGGGCCAACGTCCTGACTTTC.

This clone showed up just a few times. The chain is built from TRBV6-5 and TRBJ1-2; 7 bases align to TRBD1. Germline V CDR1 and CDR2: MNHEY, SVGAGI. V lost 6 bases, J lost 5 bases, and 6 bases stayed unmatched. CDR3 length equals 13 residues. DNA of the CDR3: TGTGCCAGCAGCGAGGCAGGGGGTTATGGCTACACCTTC. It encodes CASSEAGGYGYTF.

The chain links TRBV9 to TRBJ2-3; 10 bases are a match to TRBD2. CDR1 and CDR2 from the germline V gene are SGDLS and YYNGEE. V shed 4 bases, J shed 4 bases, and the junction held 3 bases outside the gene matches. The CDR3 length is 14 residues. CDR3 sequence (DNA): TGTGCCAGCAGCACTAGCGGGAATGCAGATACGCAGTATTTT. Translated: CASSTSGNADTQYF. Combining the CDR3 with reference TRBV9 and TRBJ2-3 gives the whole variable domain DSGVTQTPKHLITATGQRVTLRCSPRSGDLSVYWYQQSLDQGLQFLIQYYNGEERAKGNILERFSAQQFPDLHSELNLSSLELGDSALYFCASSTSGNADTQYFGPGTRLTVL.

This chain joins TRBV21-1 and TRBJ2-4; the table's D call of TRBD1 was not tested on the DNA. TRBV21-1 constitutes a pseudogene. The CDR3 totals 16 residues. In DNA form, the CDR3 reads TGTGCCAGCAGCAACCCGGACAGACACGGCAAAAACATTCAGTACTTC. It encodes CASSNPDRHGKNIQYF.

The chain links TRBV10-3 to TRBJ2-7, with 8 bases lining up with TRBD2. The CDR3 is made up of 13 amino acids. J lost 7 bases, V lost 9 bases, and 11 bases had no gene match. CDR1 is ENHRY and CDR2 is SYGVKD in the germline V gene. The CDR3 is CAMWDSGIEEQYF. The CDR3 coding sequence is TGTGCCATGTGGGATAGCGGGATTGAGGAGCAGTACTTC.